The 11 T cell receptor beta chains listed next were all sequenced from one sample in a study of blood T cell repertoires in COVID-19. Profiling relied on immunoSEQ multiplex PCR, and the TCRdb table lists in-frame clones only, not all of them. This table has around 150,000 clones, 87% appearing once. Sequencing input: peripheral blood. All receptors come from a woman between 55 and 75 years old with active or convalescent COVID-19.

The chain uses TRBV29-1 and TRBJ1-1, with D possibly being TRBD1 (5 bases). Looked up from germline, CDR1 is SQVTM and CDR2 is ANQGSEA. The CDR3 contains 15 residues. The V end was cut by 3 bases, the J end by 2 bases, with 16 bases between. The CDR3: CSVDPLLQGNTEAFF. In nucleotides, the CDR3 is TGCAGCGTTGATCCCCTTTTGCAGGGTAACACTGAAGCTTTCTTT.

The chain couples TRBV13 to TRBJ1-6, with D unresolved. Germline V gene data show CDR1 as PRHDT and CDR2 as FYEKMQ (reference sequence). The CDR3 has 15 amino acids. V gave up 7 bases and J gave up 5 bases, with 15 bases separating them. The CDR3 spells CASKRSDSDNSPLHF. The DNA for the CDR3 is TGTGCCAGCAAACGGAGTGATTCGGATAATTCACCCCTCCACTTT.

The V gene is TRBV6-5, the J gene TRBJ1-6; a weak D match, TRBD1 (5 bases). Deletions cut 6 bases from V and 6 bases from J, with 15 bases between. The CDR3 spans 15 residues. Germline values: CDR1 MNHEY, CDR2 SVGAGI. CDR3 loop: CASRVTGGLNSPLHF. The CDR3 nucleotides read TGTGCCAGCAGGGTTACTGGGGGACTTAATTCACCCCTCCACTTT.

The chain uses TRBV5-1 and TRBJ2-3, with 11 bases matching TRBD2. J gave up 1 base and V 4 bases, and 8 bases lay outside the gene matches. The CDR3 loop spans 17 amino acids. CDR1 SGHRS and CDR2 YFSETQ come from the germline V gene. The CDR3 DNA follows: TGCGCCAGCAGCCGCCTAGCGGGGGGCCCAGGCACAGATACGCAGTATTTT. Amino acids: CASSRLAGGPGTDTQYF. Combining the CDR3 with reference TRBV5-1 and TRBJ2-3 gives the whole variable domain KAGVTQTPRYLIKTRGQQVTLSCSPISGHRSVSWYQQTPGQGLQFLFEYFSETQRNKGNFPGRFSGRQFSNSRSEMNVSTLELGDSALYLCASSRLAGGPGTDTQYFGPGTRLTVL.

The CDR3 is CAISELEVLGTEAFF. The CDR3 DNA sequence: TGTGCCATCAGTGAGTTGGAGGTTCTCGGCACTGAAGCTTTCTTT. V is TRBV10-3 and J is TRBJ1-1; D ambiguous. This CDR3 contains 15 residues. V gave up 1 base and J gave up 4 bases, with 13 bases separating them. Germline V CDR1 and CDR2: ENHRY, SYGVKD.

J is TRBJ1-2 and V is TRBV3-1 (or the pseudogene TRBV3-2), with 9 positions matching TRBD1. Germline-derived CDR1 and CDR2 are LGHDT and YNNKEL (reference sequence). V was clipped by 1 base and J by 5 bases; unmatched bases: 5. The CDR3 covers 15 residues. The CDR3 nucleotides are TGTGCCAGCAGCCAAGTGGGGGGACAGGGATATGGCTACACCTTC. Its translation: CASSQVGGQGYGYTF.

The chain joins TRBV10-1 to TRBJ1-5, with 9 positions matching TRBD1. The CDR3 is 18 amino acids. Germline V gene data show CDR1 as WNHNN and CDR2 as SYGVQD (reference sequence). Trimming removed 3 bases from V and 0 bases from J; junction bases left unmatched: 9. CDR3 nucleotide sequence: TGCGCCAGCAGTGAACGGACAGGGGATAGGGATAGCAATCAGCCCCAGCATTTT. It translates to CASSERTGDRDSNQPQHF.

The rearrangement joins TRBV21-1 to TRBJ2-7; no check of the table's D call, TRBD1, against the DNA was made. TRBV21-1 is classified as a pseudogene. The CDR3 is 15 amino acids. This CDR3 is CASSPLRTGAYEQYF. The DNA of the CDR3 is TGTGCCAGCAGCCCCCTCCGGACAGGGGCCTACGAGCAGTACTTC.

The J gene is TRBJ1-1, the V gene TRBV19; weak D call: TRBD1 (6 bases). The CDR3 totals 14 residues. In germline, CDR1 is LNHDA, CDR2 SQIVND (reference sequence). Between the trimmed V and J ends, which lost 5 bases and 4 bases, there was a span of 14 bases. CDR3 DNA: TGTGCCAGTAGTGGGGGGGGGCGTAGCACTGAAGCTTTCTTT. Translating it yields CASSGGGRSTEAFF.

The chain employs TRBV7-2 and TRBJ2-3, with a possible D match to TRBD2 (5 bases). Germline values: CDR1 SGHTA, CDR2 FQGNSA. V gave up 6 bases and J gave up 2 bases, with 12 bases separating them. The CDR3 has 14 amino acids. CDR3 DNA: TGTGCCAGCAGAGTCCAGCGGCTCACAGATACGCAGTATTTT. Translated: CASRVQRLTDTQYF.

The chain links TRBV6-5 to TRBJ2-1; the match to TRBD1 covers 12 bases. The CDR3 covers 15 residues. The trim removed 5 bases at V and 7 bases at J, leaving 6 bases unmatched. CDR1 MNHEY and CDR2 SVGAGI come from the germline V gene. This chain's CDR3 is CASSLGQGARNEQFF. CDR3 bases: TGTGCCAGCAGTCTGGGACAGGGGGCGAGGAATGAGCAGTTCTTC.